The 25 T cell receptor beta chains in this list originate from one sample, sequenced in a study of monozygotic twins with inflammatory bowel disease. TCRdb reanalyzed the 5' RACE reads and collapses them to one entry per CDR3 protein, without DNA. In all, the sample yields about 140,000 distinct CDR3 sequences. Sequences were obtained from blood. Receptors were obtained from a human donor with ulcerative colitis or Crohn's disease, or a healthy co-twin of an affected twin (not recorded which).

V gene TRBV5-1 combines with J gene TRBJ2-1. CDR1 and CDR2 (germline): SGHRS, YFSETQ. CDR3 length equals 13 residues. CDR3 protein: CASSLAGIDEQFF. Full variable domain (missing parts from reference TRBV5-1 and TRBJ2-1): KAGVTQTPRYLIKTRGQQVTLSCSPISGHRSVSWYQQTPGQGLQFLFEYFSETQRNKGNFPGRFSGRQFSNSRSEMNVSTLELGDSALYLCASSLAGIDEQFFGPGTRLTVL.

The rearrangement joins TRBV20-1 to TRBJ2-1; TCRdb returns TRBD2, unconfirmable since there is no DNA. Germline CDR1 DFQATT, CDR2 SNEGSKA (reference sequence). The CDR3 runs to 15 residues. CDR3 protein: CSARVWTSSYNEQFF.

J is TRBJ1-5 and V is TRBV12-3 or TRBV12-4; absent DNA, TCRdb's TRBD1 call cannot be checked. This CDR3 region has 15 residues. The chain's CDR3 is CASSLPQGGNQPQHF.

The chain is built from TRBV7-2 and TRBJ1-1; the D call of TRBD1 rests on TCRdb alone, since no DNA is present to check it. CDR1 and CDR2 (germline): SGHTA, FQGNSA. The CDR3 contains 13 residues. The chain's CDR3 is CASTFTPGAEAFF.

This chain's CDR3 is CASSPRRTGSTDTQYF. The chain combines TRBV18 with TRBJ2-3; there is no DNA to check the TCRdb D call of TRBD1. This CDR3 comprises 16 residues. CDR1 and CDR2 (germline): KGHSH, LQKENI.

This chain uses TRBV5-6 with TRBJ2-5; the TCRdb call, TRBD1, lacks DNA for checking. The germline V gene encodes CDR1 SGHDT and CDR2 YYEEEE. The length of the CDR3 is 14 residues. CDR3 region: CASSPRQGKETQYF.

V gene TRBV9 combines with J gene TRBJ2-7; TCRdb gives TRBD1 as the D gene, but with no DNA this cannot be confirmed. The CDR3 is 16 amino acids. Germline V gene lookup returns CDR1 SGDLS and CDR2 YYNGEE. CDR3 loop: CASSPLGQGSHYEQYF.

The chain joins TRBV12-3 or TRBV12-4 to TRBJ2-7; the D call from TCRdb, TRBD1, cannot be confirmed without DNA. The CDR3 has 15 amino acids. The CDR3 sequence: CASSARDRIRGEQYF.

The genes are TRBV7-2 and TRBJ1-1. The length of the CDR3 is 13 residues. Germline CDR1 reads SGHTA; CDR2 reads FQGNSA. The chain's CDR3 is CASSLGTSLIAFF. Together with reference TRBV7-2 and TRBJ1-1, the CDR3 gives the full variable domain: GAGVSQSPSNKVTEKGKDVELRCDPISGHTALYWYRQSLGQGLEFLIYFQGNSAPDKSGLPSDRFSAERTGGSVSTLTIQRTQQEDSAVYLCASSLGTSLIAFFGQGTRLTVV.

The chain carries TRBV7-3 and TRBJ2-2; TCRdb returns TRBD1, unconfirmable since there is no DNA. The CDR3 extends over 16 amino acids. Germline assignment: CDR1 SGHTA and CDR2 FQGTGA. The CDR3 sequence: CASSLFQGANTGELFF.

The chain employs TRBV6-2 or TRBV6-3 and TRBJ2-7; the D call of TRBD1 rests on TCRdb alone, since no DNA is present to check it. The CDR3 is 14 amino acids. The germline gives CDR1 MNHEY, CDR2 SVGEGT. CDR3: CASSRDRVSYEQYF.

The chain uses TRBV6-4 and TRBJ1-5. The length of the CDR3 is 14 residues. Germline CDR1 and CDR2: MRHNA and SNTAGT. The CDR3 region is CASSDSIGNQPQHF.

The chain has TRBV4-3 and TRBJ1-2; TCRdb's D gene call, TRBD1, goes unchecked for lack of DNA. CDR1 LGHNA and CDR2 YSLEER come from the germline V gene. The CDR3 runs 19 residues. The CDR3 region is CASSQDVGRGREANYGYTF.

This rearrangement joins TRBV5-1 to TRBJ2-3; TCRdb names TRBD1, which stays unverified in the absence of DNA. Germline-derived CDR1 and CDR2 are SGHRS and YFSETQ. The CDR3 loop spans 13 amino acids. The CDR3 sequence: CASSEDNTDTQYF.

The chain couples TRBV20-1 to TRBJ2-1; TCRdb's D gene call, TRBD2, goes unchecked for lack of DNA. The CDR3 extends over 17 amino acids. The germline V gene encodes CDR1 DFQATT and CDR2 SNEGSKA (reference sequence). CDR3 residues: CSAHPLLTSGGRDEQFF.

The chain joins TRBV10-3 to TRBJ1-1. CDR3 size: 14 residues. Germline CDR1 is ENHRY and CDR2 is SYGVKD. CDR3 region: CAISEGQMNTEAFF.

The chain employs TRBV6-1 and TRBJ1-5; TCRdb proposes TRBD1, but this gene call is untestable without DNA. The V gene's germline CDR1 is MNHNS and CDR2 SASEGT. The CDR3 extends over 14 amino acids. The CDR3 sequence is CASRDGTVGQPQHF.

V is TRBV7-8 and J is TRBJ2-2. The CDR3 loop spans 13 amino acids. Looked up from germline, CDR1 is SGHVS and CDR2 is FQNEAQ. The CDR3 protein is CASNRGNTGELFF.

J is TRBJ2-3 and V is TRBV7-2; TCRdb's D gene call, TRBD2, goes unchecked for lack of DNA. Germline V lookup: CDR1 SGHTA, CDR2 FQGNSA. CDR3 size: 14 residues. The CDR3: CASSLGGGSDTQYF. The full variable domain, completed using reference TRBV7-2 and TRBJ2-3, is GAGVSQSPSNKVTEKGKDVELRCDPISGHTALYWYRQSLGQGLEFLIYFQGNSAPDKSGLPSDRFSAERTGGSVSTLTIQRTQQEDSAVYLCASSLGGGSDTQYFGPGTRLTVL.

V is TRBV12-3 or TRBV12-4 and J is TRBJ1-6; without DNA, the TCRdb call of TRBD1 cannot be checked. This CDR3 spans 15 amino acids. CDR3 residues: CASNISGTGASPLHF.

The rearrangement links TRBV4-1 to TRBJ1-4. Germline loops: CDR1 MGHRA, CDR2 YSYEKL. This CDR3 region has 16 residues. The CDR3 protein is CASSLETSATNEKLFF.

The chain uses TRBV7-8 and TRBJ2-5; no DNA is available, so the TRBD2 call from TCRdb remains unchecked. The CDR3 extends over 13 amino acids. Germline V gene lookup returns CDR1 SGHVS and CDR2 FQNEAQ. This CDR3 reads CASNPGGGETQYF.

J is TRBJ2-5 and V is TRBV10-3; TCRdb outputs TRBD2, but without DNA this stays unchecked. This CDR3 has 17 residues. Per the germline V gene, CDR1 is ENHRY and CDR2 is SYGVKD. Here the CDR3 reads CAISDPSGGASGQTQYF.

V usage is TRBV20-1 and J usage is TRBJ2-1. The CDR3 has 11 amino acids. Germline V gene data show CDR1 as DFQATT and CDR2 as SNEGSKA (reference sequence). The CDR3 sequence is CSARPYNEQFF.

The CDR3 region is CASSFGGQELFF. V is TRBV7-3 and J is TRBJ2-2; there is no DNA to check the TCRdb D call of TRBD2. CDR1 and CDR2 (germline): SGHTA, FQGTGA. The CDR3 totals 12 residues.